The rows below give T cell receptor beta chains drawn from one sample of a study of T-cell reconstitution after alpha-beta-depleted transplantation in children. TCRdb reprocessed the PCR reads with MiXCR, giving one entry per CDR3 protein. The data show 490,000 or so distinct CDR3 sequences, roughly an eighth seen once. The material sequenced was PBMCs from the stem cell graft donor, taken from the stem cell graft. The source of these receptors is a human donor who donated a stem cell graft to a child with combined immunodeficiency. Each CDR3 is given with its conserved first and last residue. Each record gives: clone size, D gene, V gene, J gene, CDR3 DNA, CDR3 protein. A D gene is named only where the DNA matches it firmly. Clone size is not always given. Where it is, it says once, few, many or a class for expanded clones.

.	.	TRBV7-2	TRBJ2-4	TGTGCCAGCAGCTTAGCGGGGTGGGAAAACATTCAGTACTTC	CASSLAGWENIQYF
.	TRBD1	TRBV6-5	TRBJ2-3	TGTGCCAGCAGTTACTATGGCAGGGGGCCAACAGATACGCAGTATTTT	CASSYYGRGPTDTQYF
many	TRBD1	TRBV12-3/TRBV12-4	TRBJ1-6	TGTGCCAGCAGTCGGGACAGGGGGCTTTCACCCCTCCACTTT	CASSRDRGLSPLHF
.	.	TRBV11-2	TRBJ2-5	TGTGCCAGCAGCTTAGGATGGGGCAATAAAGAGACCCAGTACTTC	CASSLGWGNKETQYF
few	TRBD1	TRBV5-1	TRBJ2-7	TGCGCCAGCAGCCTCCGAACAGGGGGTGACAGAGAGCAGTACTTC	CASSLRTGGDREQYF
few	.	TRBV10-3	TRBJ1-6	TGTGCCAGCCAACCGTCGCTTAATTCACCCCTCCACTTT	CASQPSLNSPLHF
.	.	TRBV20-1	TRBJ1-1	TGCAGCACCCCAGGGGAAGGGATGAACACTGAAGCTTTCTTT	CSTPGEGMNTEAFF
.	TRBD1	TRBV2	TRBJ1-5	TGTGCCAGCAGTGAGAACAGGGGTAGCAATCAGCCCCAGCATTTT	CASSENRGSNQPQHF
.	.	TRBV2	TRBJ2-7	TGTGCCAGCAGTGAGTGGAGACAGACCTACGAGCAGTACTTC	CASSEWRQTYEQYF
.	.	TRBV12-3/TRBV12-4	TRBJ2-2	TGTGCCAGCAGTCGGATTCGGGGGGAGCTGTTTTTT	CASSRIRGELFF
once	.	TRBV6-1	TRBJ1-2	TGTGCCAGCATCGAACCGGCGGAGGATCACTATGGCTACACCTTC	CASIEPAEDHYGYTF